Listed here is a single T cell receptor (beta chain). Its antigen is unidentified. Germline CDR1 SGHAT, CDR2 FQNNGV. This CDR3 region has 16 residues. Trimming left V 5 bases short and J 7 bases short, with 23 bases between. Source material for PBMCs was about 10 ml fresh peripheral blood. This sample stems from a study of T cells in Graves' hyperthyroidism and ophthalmopathy. Whole-study context: The authors collected peripheral blood at initial diagnosis, before any treatment.

General study findings and limits: Most thyroid-expanded clonotypes above 0.001 were also found in blood.

RNA transcripts served as the template for amplifying TCR beta CDR3 regions. The primer set for the first-round RT-PCR of the TCR CDR3 was HTBI. In TCRdb, the multiplex PCR reads were re-called with MiXCR into one record per CDR3 protein. The sample holds around 610,000 distinct CDR3 sequences, about 15% seen once. The chain combines TRBV11-2 with TRBJ2-5, with TRBD2 as a possible D gene (5 bases). What was sequenced was blood. This TCR was sampled from a woman between 40 and 50 years old with Graves' ophthalmopathy. The CDR3 nucleotides are TGTGCCAGCAGCCCCTCCTTTGACCAGGCTGGAGGGACCCAGTACTTC. The encoded protein is CASSPSFDQAGGTQYF.